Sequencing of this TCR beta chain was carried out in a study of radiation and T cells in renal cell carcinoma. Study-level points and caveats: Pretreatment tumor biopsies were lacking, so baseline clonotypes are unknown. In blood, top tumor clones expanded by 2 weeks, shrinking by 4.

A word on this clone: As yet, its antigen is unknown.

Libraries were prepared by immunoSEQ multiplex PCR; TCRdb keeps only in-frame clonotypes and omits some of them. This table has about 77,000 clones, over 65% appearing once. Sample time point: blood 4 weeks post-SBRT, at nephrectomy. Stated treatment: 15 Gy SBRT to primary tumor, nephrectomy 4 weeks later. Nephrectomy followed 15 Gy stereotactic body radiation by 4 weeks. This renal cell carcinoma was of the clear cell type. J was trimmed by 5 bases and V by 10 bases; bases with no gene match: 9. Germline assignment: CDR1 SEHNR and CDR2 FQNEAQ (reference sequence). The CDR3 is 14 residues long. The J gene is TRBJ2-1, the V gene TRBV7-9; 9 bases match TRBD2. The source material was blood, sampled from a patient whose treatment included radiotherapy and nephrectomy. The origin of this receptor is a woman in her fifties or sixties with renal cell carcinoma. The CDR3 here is CATAPGLADNEQFF. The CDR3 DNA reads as TGTGCCACCGCCCCGGGACTAGCTGACAATGAGCAGTTCTTC.